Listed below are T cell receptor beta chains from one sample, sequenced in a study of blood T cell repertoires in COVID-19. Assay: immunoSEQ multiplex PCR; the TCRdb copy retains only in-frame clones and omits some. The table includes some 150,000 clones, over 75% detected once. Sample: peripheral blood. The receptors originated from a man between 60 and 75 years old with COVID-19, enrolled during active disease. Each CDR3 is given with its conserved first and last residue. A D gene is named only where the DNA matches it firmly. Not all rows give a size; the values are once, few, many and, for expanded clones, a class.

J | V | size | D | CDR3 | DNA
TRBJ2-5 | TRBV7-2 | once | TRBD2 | CASSLALAGSGAQYF | TGTGCCAGCAGCTTAGCCCTAGCGGGTTCAGGGGCCCAGTACTTC
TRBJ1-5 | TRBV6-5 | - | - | CATMTDSNQPQHF | TGTGCCACGATGACAGATAGCAATCAGCCCCAGCATTTT
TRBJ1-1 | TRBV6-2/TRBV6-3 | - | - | CASSYINTEAFF | TGTGCCAGCAGTTACATAAACACTGAAGCTTTCTTT
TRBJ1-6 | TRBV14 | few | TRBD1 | CASSPDRANGSPLHF | TGTGCCAGCAGCCCGGACAGGGCAAACGGTTCACCCCTCCACTTT
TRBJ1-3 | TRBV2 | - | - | CASIIPGAGNTIYF | TGTGCCAGCATTATCCCAGGGGCTGGAAACACCATATATTTT
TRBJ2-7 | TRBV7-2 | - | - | CASSLRDNPSYEQYF | TGTGCCAGCAGCTTAAGGGACAACCCCTCCTACGAGCAGTACTTC
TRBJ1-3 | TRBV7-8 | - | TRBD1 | CASSLDAGGGNTIYF | TGTGCCAGCAGCTTAGACGCAGGGGGAGGAAACACCATATATTTT
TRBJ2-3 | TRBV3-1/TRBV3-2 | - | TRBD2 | CASSQYGRDRTDTQYF | TGTGCCAGCAGCCAATATGGGAGGGATCGCACAGATACGCAGTATTTT
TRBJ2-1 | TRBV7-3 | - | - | CASSLTAAGSYNEQFF | TGTGCCAGCAGCTTAACAGCAGCGGGCTCCTACAATGAGCAGTTCTTC
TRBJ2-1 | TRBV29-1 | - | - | CSVAQDYNEQFF | TGCAGCGTTGCCCAGGACTACAATGAGCAGTTCTTC
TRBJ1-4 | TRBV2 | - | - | CASTWSRFDNEKLFF | TGTGCCAGTACATGGAGCAGATTTGATAATGAAAAACTGTTTTTT
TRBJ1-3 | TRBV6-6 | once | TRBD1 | CASSTGQGAGNTIYF | TGTGCCAGCAGTACAGGACAGGGAGCTGGAAACACCATATATTTT
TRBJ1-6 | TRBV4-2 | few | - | CASSQGLRSNSPLHF | TGTGCCAGCAGCCAAGGGTTACGGTCGAATTCACCCCTCCACTTT
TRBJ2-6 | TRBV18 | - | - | CASSPSTTGSSGANVLTF | TGTGCCAGCTCACCCAGTACTACAGGATCTAGTGGGGCCAACGTCCTGACTTTC
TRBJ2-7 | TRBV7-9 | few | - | CASSFLTTQQYF | TGTGCCAGCAGCTTCCTAACTACGCAGCAGTACTTC
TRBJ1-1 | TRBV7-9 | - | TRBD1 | CASSRRGRFSEAFF | TGTGCCAGCAGCCGGAGGGGGCGCTTCTCTGAAGCTTTCTTT
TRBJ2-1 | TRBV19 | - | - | CASTSPGGPYNEQFF | TGTGCCAGTACGAGCCCGGGGGGCCCCTACAATGAGCAGTTCTTC
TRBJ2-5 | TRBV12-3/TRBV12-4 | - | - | CASSPRETQYF | TGTGCCAGCAGTCCCCGGGAGACCCAGTACTTC
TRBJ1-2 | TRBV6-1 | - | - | CASSEEGLGRYGYTF | TGTGCCAGCAGTGAAGAGGGCCTAGGGAGGTATGGCTACACCTTC
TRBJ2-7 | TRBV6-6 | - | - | CASSPPRDWRGPYEQYF | TGTGCCAGCAGTCCCCCCCGGGACTGGCGGGGCCCCTACGAGCAGTACTTC
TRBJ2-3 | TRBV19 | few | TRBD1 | CASRRTGGADTQYF | TGTGCCAGTAGGCGGACAGGGGGGGCAGATACGCAGTATTTT
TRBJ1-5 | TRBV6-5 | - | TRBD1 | CASSRDRDDQPQHF | TGTGCCAGCAGTCGGGACAGGGACGATCAGCCCCAGCATTTT
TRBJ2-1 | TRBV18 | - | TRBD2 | CASSPPTLAVSSYNEQFF | TGTGCCAGCTCACCACCGACTCTAGCGGTAAGCTCCTACAATGAGCAGTTCTTC
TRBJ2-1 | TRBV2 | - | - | CASRKEQGRAYNEQFF | TGTGCCAGCAGAAAAGAGCAGGGCAGGGCCTACAATGAGCAGTTCTTC
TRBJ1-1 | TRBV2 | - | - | CASSKRQGSGTEAFF | TGTGCCAGCAGTAAACGTCAGGGGAGTGGGACTGAAGCTTTCTTT